The 32 T cell receptor beta chains below come from one sample, sequenced in a study of T-cell memory formation after mild COVID-19 (dated by TCRdb to the early 2020s). Library generation was performed with 5' RACE. Sequenced on an Illumina NovaSeq 6000. In-frame beta chains were kept once TCRdb had trimmed the public reads at Q25 with fastp and called clones with MiXCR. Under each unique CDR3 protein, matching rows form one entry showing the most common genes and DNA. The sample profile shows over 120,000 distinct CDR3 sequences; 15% to 20% of them were found once. The ten largest account for over 2% of the sample. Sequenced sample: PBMCs or a T cell subset sorted from them (not recorded which). The receptor set was obtained from an adult woman who had mild COVID-19 (a few samples of this study predate the infection). The sample titles of this study are shuffled in the database, so cell type and time point are left out; the donor was told from shared clones.

This clonotype showed up many times. The junction departs from the called germline gene at one end, perhaps through a read error. CDR3 DNA: TGTGCCAGCAGCCCTCGGGCACCTACAGATACGCAGTATTTT. Translated: CASSPRAPTDTQYF. V is TRBV5-1 and J is TRBJ2-3; D is unclear. The CDR3 length is 14 residues. The V gene's germline CDR1 is SGHRS and CDR2 YFSETQ.

This clonotype was detected only a few times. The chain employs TRBV10-3 and TRBJ2-1; 7 positions agree with TRBD2. Germline values: CDR1 ENHRY, CDR2 SYGVKD. V lost 4 bases, J lost 1 base, and 4 bases stayed unmatched. The CDR3 consists of 15 residues. Here the CDR3 DNA reads TGTGCCATCAGTGCCAGCGGGATATCCTACAATGAGCAGTTCTTC. It specifies CAISASGISYNEQFF.

The gene calls are TRBV10-3 and TRBJ2-7; D not resolved. This CDR3 contains 15 residues. Germline-derived CDR1 and CDR2 are ENHRY and SYGVKD. V lost 0 bases, J lost 6 bases, and 15 bases lay in between. CDR3 DNA sequence: TGTGCCATCAGTGAGTCTGGACGGGCTTACGTCGAGCAGTACTTC. Amino acids: CAISESGRAYVEQYF.

The chain couples TRBV5-1 to TRBJ2-2; D is perhaps TRBD2 (5 bases). The CDR3 has 13 residues. Germline V gene lookup returns CDR1 SGHRS and CDR2 YFSETQ. V shed 1 base and J shed 5 bases, with 6 bases lying between them. CDR3 nucleotide sequence: TGCGCCAGCAGCTTGAGCGGAACCGGGGAGCTGTTTTTT. Translation gives CASSLSGTGELFF. The complete variable domain, with remaining parts taken from reference TRBV5-1 and TRBJ2-2, reads KAGVTQTPRYLIKTRGQQVTLSCSPISGHRSVSWYQQTPGQGLQFLFEYFSETQRNKGNFPGRFSGRQFSNSRSEMNVSTLELGDSALYLCASSLSGTGELFFGEGSRLTVL.

The table lists this clonotype with a few counts. This chain connects TRBV18 to TRBJ2-1, with D perhaps matching TRBD2 (5 bases). Per the germline V gene, CDR1 is KGHSH and CDR2 is LQKENI. The CDR3 loop spans 13 amino acids. The V gene lost 3 bases and the J gene lost 8 bases, with 11 bases spanning the gap. In DNA form, the CDR3 reads TGTGCCAGCTCACCCCTGGCCGGGGATGAGCAGTTCTTC. Translation gives CASSPLAGDEQFF. Filled out from reference TRBV18 and TRBJ2-1, the complete variable domain reads NAGVMQNPRHLVRRRGQEARLRCSPMKGHSHVYWYRQLPEEGLKFMVYLQKENIIDESGMPKERFSAEFPKEGPSILRIQQVVRGDSAAYFCASSPLAGDEQFFGPGTRLTVL.

This clonotype came up a few times. The V gene is TRBV4-1, the J gene TRBJ2-5, with 13 bases lining up with TRBD2. The germline V gene has CDR1 MGHRA and CDR2 YSYEKL. The length of the CDR3 is 16 residues. J gave up 0 bases and V 4 bases, and 2 bases lay outside the gene matches. The CDR3 coding sequence is TGCGCCAGCAGCCCGGGACTAGCGGGGAACCAAGAGACCCAGTACTTC. Its translation: CASSPGLAGNQETQYF.

This clonotype occurred a few times. The chain carries TRBV6-5 and TRBJ1-2; weak D call: TRBD1 (6 bases). The germline V and J ends were trimmed by 6 bases and 4 bases, with 15 bases remaining between them. Germline CDR1 MNHEY, CDR2 SVGAGI. The CDR3 has 14 residues. The CDR3, as DNA: TGTGCCAGCAGCAAGGGGGGGCTGGGCTATGGCTACACCTTC. Protein: CASSKGGLGYGYTF.

This chain connects TRBV25-1 to TRBJ2-2; D call uncertain. This CDR3 has 13 residues. The V end lost 3 bases, the J end lost 3 bases, and 5 bases lay between the germline ends. Germline CDR1 and CDR2: MGHDK and SYGVNS. CDR3 nucleotide sequence: TGTGCCAGCAGTGAGCCCTACACCGGGGAGCTGTTTTTT. It yields the protein CASSEPYTGELFF.

In this sample, this clonotype turned up a few times. J is TRBJ2-7 and V is TRBV6-5, with D possibly matching TRBD1 (6 bases). Trimming cost V 7 bases and J 6 bases, with 16 bases left between them. Germline lookup yields CDR1 MNHEY and CDR2 SVGAGI. There are 13 residues in the CDR3. This chain's CDR3 is CASTEGRGFEQYF. For the CDR3, the DNA is TGTGCCAGCACCGAAGGCAGGGGCTTCGAGCAGTACTTC.

A few counts support this clonotype. The chain uses TRBV5-1 and TRBJ1-1; 10 bases match TRBD1. With 3 bases clipped from V and 4 bases from J, the junction kept 3 bases outside the gene matches. The germline V gene encodes CDR1 SGHRS and CDR2 YFSETQ. This CDR3 region has 14 residues. CDR3 protein: CASSSGQGFTEAFF. The CDR3, as DNA: TGCGCCAGCAGCTCGGGACAGGGGTTCACTGAAGCTTTCTTT.

CDR3 sequence: CASNRQGGGTDTQYF. CDR3 bases: TGTGCCAGCAACCGACAGGGGGGCGGGACAGATACGCAGTATTTT. The chain has TRBV2 and TRBJ2-3; 9 nucleotides agree with TRBD1. Per the germline V gene, CDR1 is SNHLY and CDR2 is FYNNEI. V gave up 7 bases and J gave up 3 bases; unmatched junction bases: 8. The CDR3 is 15 amino acids.

The rearrangement links TRBV9 to TRBJ1-1; D is unclear. The CDR3 is 13 residues long. Trimming pared 7 bases from V and 0 bases from J, leaving 10 bases between. CDR1 is SGDLS and CDR2 is YYNGEE in the germline V gene. The CDR3 DNA reads TGTGCCAGCGGGCGGACCATGAACACTGAAGCTTTCTTT. Translation gives CASGRTMNTEAFF.

The chain joins TRBV24-1 to TRBJ2-1; D tentatively reads TRBD1 or TRBD2 (6 bases each). In germline, CDR1 is KGHDR, CDR2 SFDVKD. The CDR3 is 15 amino acids. The germline V and J ends were trimmed by 5 bases and 2 bases, with 12 bases remaining between them. CDR3: CATSAGGGTYNEQFF. In DNA form, the CDR3 reads TGTGCCACCAGTGCTGGAGGGGGGACCTACAATGAGCAGTTCTTC.

This clonotype was seen repeatedly, ten times or more. CDR3 DNA sequence: TGCGCCAGCAGCTTGGTCCAGGGAGAGACTGAAGCTTTCTTT. This encodes CASSLVQGETEAFF. This rearrangement joins TRBV5-1 to TRBJ1-1; weak D call: TRBD1 (5 bases). Germline values: CDR1 SGHRS, CDR2 YFSETQ. The CDR3 has 14 amino acids. Trimming shortened V by 0 bases and J by 5 bases, and 11 bases separated the two germline ends.

This clonotype occurred a few times. This chain links TRBV29-1 with TRBJ2-5; 9 bases agree with TRBD2. With 3 bases clipped from V and 5 bases from J, the junction kept 4 bases outside the gene matches. Germline V gene lookup returns CDR1 SQVTM and CDR2 ANQGSEA. There are 13 residues in the CDR3. CDR3 nucleotide sequence: TGCAGCGTTGAGCGGGGGGGCCTGGAGACCCAGTACTTC. This encodes CSVERGGLETQYF.

This rearrangement joins TRBV28 to TRBJ2-7; D remains ambiguous. CDR1 is MDHEN, CDR2 SYDVKM, per germline. V gave up 2 bases and J gave up 0 bases, with 5 bases separating them. This CDR3 is built from 13 residues. The CDR3 protein is CASSLVLSYEQYF. The CDR3 DNA sequence: TGTGCCAGCAGTTTAGTCCTCTCCTACGAGCAGTACTTC.

The chain uses TRBV7-9 and TRBJ1-4; TRBD1 might be the D (5 bases). This CDR3 spans 18 amino acids. The V and J ends lost 0 bases and 8 bases respectively, with 22 bases between them. CDR1 is SEHNR, CDR2 FQNEAQ, per germline (reference sequence). The CDR3 sequence is CASSLASHRDGGQEKLFF. CDR3 bases: TGTGCCAGCAGCTTAGCGAGCCACCGGGACGGCGGTCAGGAAAAACTGTTTTTT.

This clonotype was detected ten times or more. The chain couples TRBV27 to TRBJ1-6; no reliable D call. Per germline, CDR1 MNHEY and CDR2 SMNVEV (reference sequence). This CDR3 has 13 amino acids. Trimming cost V 1 base and J 5 bases, with 3 bases left between them. For the CDR3, the DNA is TGTGCCAGCAGTTTATTGGATAATTCACCCCTCCACTTT. Amino acids: CASSLLDNSPLHF.

The rearrangement links TRBV3-1 to TRBJ2-7; D possibly matches TRBD1 or TRBD2 (5 bases each). The CDR3 totals 13 residues. From germline, CDR1 is LGHDT and CDR2 YNNKEL (reference sequence). Trimming took 3 bases from V and 4 from J, leaving 10 bases between them. The CDR3 reads CASSHWGPYEQYF. Written as DNA, the CDR3 is TGTGCCAGCAGCCATTGGGGACCGTACGAGCAGTACTTC.

This clonotype has more than one count but fewer than ten. The V and J genes are TRBV6-1 and TRBJ2-7; TRBD2 is a possible D gene (5 bases). Germline V lookup: CDR1 MNHNS, CDR2 SASEGT. The CDR3 consists of 15 residues. The V end was cut by 3 bases, the J end by 4 bases, with 16 bases between. The chain's CDR3 is CASSDRPRGMYEQYF. For the CDR3, the DNA is TGTGCCAGCAGTGATCGACCCCGGGGAATGTACGAGCAGTACTTC.

This clonotype was seen a handful of times. J is TRBJ2-5 and V is TRBV2, with TRBD1 identical over 9 bases. The ends lost 7 bases at V and 5 bases at J; junction bases unmatched: 11. CDR3 length: 15 amino acids. CDR1 and CDR2 from the germline V gene are SNHLY and FYNNEI. The CDR3 sequence: CASKGGTGKEETQYF. The CDR3 nucleotides read TGTGCCAGCAAGGGCGGGACAGGGAAGGAGGAGACCCAGTACTTC.

Ten or more counts support this clonotype. The chain carries TRBV20-1 and TRBJ2-3, with TRBD1 as a possible D gene (5 bases). The germline V gene encodes CDR1 DFQATT and CDR2 SNEGSKA (reference sequence). The CDR3 sequence is 12 residues long. V shed 7 bases and J shed 1 base, with 9 bases lying between them. CDR3: CSVLTGTDTQYF. The CDR3 region has the DNA TGCAGTGTTTTGACAGGCACAGATACGCAGTATTTT.

V is TRBV30 and J is TRBJ2-7; weak D call: TRBD1 (6 bases). Trimming stripped 2 bases from V and 3 bases from J, with 11 bases between. The V gene's germline CDR1 is GTSNPN and CDR2 SVGIG (reference sequence). The CDR3 runs to 13 residues. This chain's CDR3 is CAWSSGHLYEQYF. As DNA, the CDR3 is TGTGCCTGGAGTTCGGGACACCTCTACGAGCAGTACTTC.

In its sample, this clonotype was seen a few times. The chain links TRBV5-1 to TRBJ2-3; weak D call: TRBD2 (7 bases). The V and J ends lost 5 bases and 2 bases respectively, with 15 bases between them. The CDR3 is 15 amino acids. Germline V CDR1 and CDR2: SGHRS, YFSETQ. For the CDR3, the DNA is TGCGCCAGCAGTGAGGCGGGGGCACCCACAGATACGCAGTATTTT. It codes for CASSEAGAPTDTQYF. The full variable domain, completed using reference TRBV5-1 and TRBJ2-3, is KAGVTQTPRYLIKTRGQQVTLSCSPISGHRSVSWYQQTPGQGLQFLFEYFSETQRNKGNFPGRFSGRQFSNSRSEMNVSTLELGDSALYLCASSEAGAPTDTQYFGPGTRLTVL.

The table lists this clonotype with a few counts. The J gene is TRBJ2-3, the V gene TRBV12-3 or TRBV12-4, with 13 bases aligning to TRBD2. The junction had 7 bases not matched to a gene; V was cut back by 6 bases and J by 13 bases. The CDR3 is made up of 13 amino acids. The CDR3, as DNA: TGTGCCAGCAGGTTGGAAGGACTAGCGGGGGAGTATTTT. Amino acid sequence: CASRLEGLAGEYF.

The V gene is TRBV15, the J gene TRBJ2-1, with 10 bases lining up with TRBD2. V trimming: 5 bases; J trimming: 7 bases; junction bases outside the gene matches: 8. The CDR3 length is 15 residues. Germline-derived CDR1 and CDR2 are LNHNV and YYDKDF (reference sequence). The CDR3 sequence is CATSARTSGINEQFF. DNA for the CDR3: TGTGCCACCAGCGCCCGGACTAGCGGTATAAATGAGCAGTTCTTC.

This clonotype has a handful of counts. The chain employs TRBV29-1 and TRBJ1-2, with TRBD1 as a possible D gene (5 bases). This CDR3 comprises 12 residues. With 6 bases removed from V and 3 bases from J, the gap between germline ends came to 11 bases. Germline CDR1 and CDR2: SQVTM and ANQGSEA. CDR3 nucleotides: TGCAGCGTGCGAGGGGCCCACTATGGCTACACCTTC. Protein product: CSVRGAHYGYTF.

This clonotype was observed a few times. V is TRBV9 and J is TRBJ2-5, with TRBD2 identical over 7 bases. The CDR3 totals 13 residues. Germline values: CDR1 SGDLS, CDR2 YYNGEE. The junction had 6 bases not matched to a gene; V was cut back by 3 bases and J by 7 bases. CDR3 protein: CASSDSTGGTQYF. In DNA, the CDR3 is TGTGCCAGCAGCGACTCAACGGGGGGGACCCAGTACTTC.

The chain carries TRBV3-1 and TRBJ2-1; 7 bases agree with TRBD2. The germline CDR1 and CDR2 sequences are LGHDT and YNNKEL (reference sequence). CDR3 length: 16 residues. After removal of 4 bases from V and 7 bases from J, the junction contained 13 bases not matched to a gene. The CDR3 DNA is TGTGCCAGCAGCCGACTTAGCGGGTACGGGCCAAATGAGCAGTTCTTC. Translating gives CASSRLSGYGPNEQFF.

This clonotype turned up a few times. V is TRBV2 and J is TRBJ1-6; D might be TRBD1 (5 bases). In germline, CDR1 is SNHLY, CDR2 FYNNEI. The CDR3 consists of 14 residues. V lost 10 bases to trimming and J lost 9 bases, with 19 bases between them. CDR3 nucleotides: TGTGCCACCCACCGGGGCAACGAGGGTTCACCCCTCCACTTT. Translation: CATHRGNEGSPLHF.

The chain recombines TRBV24-1 with TRBJ2-2; D might be TRBD1 (5 bases). Trimming stripped 0 bases from V and 4 bases from J, with 11 bases between. CDR3 size: 16 residues. Per germline, CDR1 KGHDR and CDR2 SFDVKD. Here the CDR3 DNA reads TGTGCCACCAGTGATTTGCGGCAGGGAATCACCGGGGAGCTGTTTTTT. It translates to CATSDLRQGITGELFF.

In its sample, this clonotype was seen many times. The rearrangement uses TRBV5-6 and TRBJ2-7; TRBD1 matches 7 bases. Germline V gene sequence: CDR1 SGHDT, CDR2 YYEEEE. The CDR3 covers 14 residues. J lost 0 bases, V lost 2 bases, and 2 bases had no gene match. This chain's CDR3 is CASSFRTGSYEQYF. In nucleotides, the CDR3 is TGTGCCAGCAGCTTCCGGACAGGCTCCTACGAGCAGTACTTC.